The 21 T cell receptor beta chains given below trace back to one sample, sequenced in a study of T cells after yellow fever vaccination. MiXCR, run by TCRdb on the 5' RACE reads, gives a single entry per CDR3 protein. The sample holds 550,000 or so distinct CDR3 sequences, under 25% seen once. Here the sequenced sample was PBMCs, taken 15 days after the yellow fever booster vaccination. The source of these receptors is a man aged 25 to 40 who received the YFV17D yellow fever vaccine.

This clonotype was seen more than once but under ten times. The chain carries TRBV20-1 and TRBJ2-1; D unclear. Trimming stripped 3 bases from V and 9 bases from J, with 9 bases between. CDR3 length: 11 residues. Germline V CDR1 and CDR2: DFQATT, SNEGSKA (reference sequence). CDR3 bases: TGCAGTGCTAGTGTTTGGGGTGAGCAGTTCTTC. It is translated as CSASVWGEQFF.

A few counts support this clonotype. The rearrangement uses TRBV20-1 and TRBJ2-1; TRBD2 matches at 13 bases. V lost 6 bases to trimming and J lost 8 bases; unmatched junction nucleotides: 7. CDR1 DFQATT and CDR2 SNEGSKA come from the germline V gene (reference sequence). This CDR3 is 14 amino acids long. CDR3 nucleotides: TGCAGTGCCCCCCCACTAGCGGGAGGGCATGAGCAGTTCTTC. Its translation: CSAPPLAGGHEQFF.

The chain carries TRBV29-1 and TRBJ2-6, with D perhaps TRBD1 (6 bases). The CDR3 has 15 amino acids. Germline V gives CDR1 SQVTM, CDR2 ANQGSEA. CDR3 nucleotide sequence: TGCAGTGTCTTACAGGGCAGCTCTGGGGCCAACGTCCTGACTTTC. Its translation: CSVLQGSSGANVLTF.

This sequence joins TRBV3-1 and TRBJ2-7; D remains unclear. The V gene's germline CDR1 is LGHDT and CDR2 YNNKEL (reference sequence). Trimming left V 1 base short and J 2 bases short, with 15 bases between. This CDR3 spans 16 amino acids. CDR3 DNA: TGTGCCAGCAGCCAAGGTGTAACCGAGATCCCCTACGAGCAGTACTTC. It specifies CASSQGVTEIPYEQYF.

The chain recombines TRBV4-2 with TRBJ2-7, with 12 bases identical to TRBD2. Trimming removed 0 bases from V and 4 bases from J; junction bases left unmatched: 10. The CDR3 is 18 residues long. Germline V CDR1 and CDR2: LGHNA, YNFKEQ. The CDR3 DNA reads as TGTGCCAGCAGCCAAGACCCCCTCAGACTAGCGGGGGCTTACGAGCAGTACTTC. Its protein product is CASSQDPLRLAGAYEQYF.

This chain links TRBV29-1 with TRBJ2-1; no firm D call. The CDR3 has 12 residues. The germline V gene has CDR1 SQVTM and CDR2 ANQGSEA. V lost 4 bases and J lost 2, with 6 bases in between. The CDR3 reads CSVGQAYNEQFF. For the CDR3, the DNA is TGCAGCGTTGGTCAGGCCTACAATGAGCAGTTCTTC.

The chain combines TRBV5-7 with TRBJ2-7; tentative D call: TRBD2 (6 bases). TRBV5-7 is labeled an ORF, and its function is uncertain. There are 17 residues in the CDR3. Trimming took 2 bases from V and 0 from J, leaving 18 bases between them. CDR3 region: CASSLVFMRERSYEQYF. The CDR3 DNA sequence: TGTGCCAGCAGCTTAGTGTTTATGCGGGAACGCTCCTACGAGCAGTACTTC.

V and J are TRBV7-2 and TRBJ2-7; either TRBD1 or TRBD2 may supply D (5 bases each). CDR1 and CDR2 (germline): SGHTA, FQGNSA. V shed 4 bases and J shed 1 base, with 11 bases lying between them. The CDR3 extends over 14 amino acids. For the CDR3, the DNA is TGTGCCAGCAGCTACCGGGACGGATCCTACGAGCAGTACTTC. It codes for CASSYRDGSYEQYF.

This clonotype was found many times. The CDR3 loop reads CASSLGGSIAGELFF. The DNA for the CDR3 is TGCGCCAGCAGCTTGGGTGGGAGCATCGCCGGGGAGCTGTTTTTT. The chain links TRBV5-1 to TRBJ2-2, with a possible D match to TRBD2 (5 bases). Trimming removed 0 bases at V and 6 bases at J, with 12 bases between. CDR3 length: 15 residues. The V gene's germline CDR1 is SGHRS and CDR2 YFSETQ.

The CDR3: CASSQRLAGLTDTQYF. The DNA of the CDR3 is TGCGCCAGCAGCCAGAGACTAGCGGGGTTGACAGATACGCAGTATTTT. The chain is built from TRBV5-1 and TRBJ2-3; 11 bases are a match to TRBD2. The CDR3 loop spans 16 amino acids. Trimming cost V 4 bases and J 3 bases; bases outside gene matches: 7. Germline V gene data show CDR1 as SGHRS and CDR2 as YFSETQ.

This rearrangement joins TRBV10-3 to TRBJ2-2; perhaps TRBD1 as D (5 bases). The germline gives CDR1 ENHRY, CDR2 SYGVKD. The CDR3 is 11 residues long. The germline V and J ends were trimmed by 8 bases and 8 bases, with 9 bases remaining between them. The CDR3 coding sequence is TGTGCCATCGGGGCGTCTGGGGAGCTGTTTTTT. Amino acids: CAIGASGELFF.

This clonotype turned up a few times. The V and J genes are TRBV18 and TRBJ2-5; the match to TRBD2 covers 16 bases. Germline CDR1 reads KGHSH; CDR2 reads LQKENI. This CDR3 region has 18 residues. V lost 3 bases, J lost 4 bases, and 8 bases stayed unmatched. CDR3 DNA sequence: TGTGCCAGCTCACCTCCGGGACTAGCGGGAGGGCTCGGAGAGACCCAGTACTTC. The encoded protein is CASSPPGLAGGLGETQYF.

At least ten counts were recorded for this clonotype. J is TRBJ2-2 and V is TRBV2; maybe TRBD2 (5 bases). Trimming left V 5 bases short and J 4 bases short, with 5 bases between. The germline gives CDR1 SNHLY, CDR2 FYNNEI. This CDR3 contains 12 residues. The CDR3 DNA reads as TGTGCCAGCAGTACTAGCACCGGGGAGCTGTTTTTT. Its translation is CASSTSTGELFF.

In this sample, this clonotype turned up a few times. The chain carries TRBV2 and TRBJ2-7; 8 bases agree with TRBD1. This CDR3 is built from 13 residues. Germline loops: CDR1 SNHLY, CDR2 FYNNEI. V dropped 6 bases and J dropped 2; count of bases not matched to a gene: 3. CDR3 DNA sequence: TGTGCCAGCAGCAGGGGGCCGGCCTACGAGCAGTACTTC. It translates to CASSRGPAYEQYF.

This CDR3 reads CASIISPVGTGEQFF. The CDR3 DNA follows: TGTGCCAGCATCATCTCGCCGGTCGGGACGGGCGAGCAGTTCTTC. This sequence joins TRBV5-6 and TRBJ2-1, with D possibly called TRBD1 or TRBD2 (5 bases each). V was pared by 6 bases and J by 10 bases, with 23 bases between. CDR3 length: 15 residues. Germline V gene lookup returns CDR1 SGHDT and CDR2 YYEEEE.

This clonotype was counted a few times. The J gene is TRBJ2-3, the V gene TRBV20-1; D assignment may be TRBD1 or TRBD2 (5 bases each). Looked up from germline, CDR1 is DFQATT and CDR2 is SNEGSKA (reference sequence). V lost 3 bases and J lost 0, with 10 bases in between. The length of the CDR3 is 14 residues. CDR3 DNA: TGCAGTGCTAGTGGGGGTTCTAGCACAGATACGCAGTATTTT. Protein: CSASGGSSTDTQYF.

The sample holds a few counts of this clonotype. The chain uses TRBV10-3 and TRBJ2-4; D tentatively reads TRBD1 or TRBD2 (6 bases each). The CDR3 totals 14 residues. The V end lost 10 bases, the J end lost 8 bases, and 21 bases lay between the germline ends. Germline V gene data show CDR1 as ENHRY and CDR2 as SYGVKD. CDR3 sequence: CATGKQGGQDIQYF. The CDR3 nucleotides are TGTGCCACCGGGAAACAGGGAGGTCAGGACATTCAGTACTTC.

The chain is built from TRBV7-9 and TRBJ2-5; 8 bases are shared with TRBD1. The CDR3 runs 14 residues. With 5 bases clipped from V and 5 bases from J, the junction kept 7 bases outside the gene matches. In germline, CDR1 is SEHNR, CDR2 FQNEAQ (reference sequence). CDR3 sequence reads: CASSPDRARETQYF. The CDR3 DNA is TGTGCCAGCAGCCCGGACAGGGCGAGGGAGACCCAGTACTTC.

The V call is TRBV6-2 or TRBV6-3, the J call TRBJ2-1; either TRBD1 or TRBD2 may supply D (5 bases each). CDR1 is MNHEY, CDR2 SVGEGT, per germline. Between the trimmed V and J ends, which lost 5 bases and 9 bases, there was a span of 11 bases. CDR3 size: 12 residues. The CDR3 here is CASSLQRGEQFF. In DNA form, the CDR3 reads TGTGCCAGCAGTCTCCAGAGGGGTGAGCAGTTCTTC.

The table lists this clonotype with a few counts. The CDR3 bases are TGTGCCAGCAGCTTAGCCAGAACGGGGGTCACCGGGGAGCTGTTTTTT. This translates into CASSLARTGVTGELFF. The chain couples TRBV7-2 to TRBJ2-2; tentative D call: TRBD2 (6 bases). The CDR3 length is 16 residues. With 0 bases removed from V and 4 bases from J, the gap between germline ends came to 12 bases. The germline gives CDR1 SGHTA, CDR2 FQGNSA.

This clonotype came up a few times. V gene TRBV27 combines with J gene TRBJ2-5; TRBD1 aligns across 8 bases. J lost 5 bases, V lost 4 bases, and 9 bases had no gene match. CDR3 size: 15 residues. Per the germline V gene, CDR1 is MNHEY and CDR2 is SMNVEV (reference sequence). This CDR3 is CASSSGTGYGETQYF. The CDR3 DNA sequence: TGTGCCAGCAGTTCGGGGACAGGCTATGGCGAGACCCAGTACTTC.